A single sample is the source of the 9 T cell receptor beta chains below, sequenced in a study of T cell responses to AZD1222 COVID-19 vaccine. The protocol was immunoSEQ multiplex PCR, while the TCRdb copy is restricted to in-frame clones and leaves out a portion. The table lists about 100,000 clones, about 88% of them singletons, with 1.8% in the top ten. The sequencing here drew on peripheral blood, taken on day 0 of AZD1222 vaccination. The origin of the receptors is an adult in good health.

As DNA, the CDR3 is TGCGCCAGCAGCCCCCCCGGGGCGGGGAGGAACTATGGCTACACCTTC. Translating gives CASSPPGAGRNYGYTF. The chain employs TRBV5-1 and TRBJ1-2, with D possibly TRBD1 on 5 matching bases. Per the germline V gene, CDR1 is SGHRS and CDR2 is YFSETQ. This CDR3 has 16 residues. V was shortened by 4 bases and J by 2 bases, with 18 bases between the two germline ends.

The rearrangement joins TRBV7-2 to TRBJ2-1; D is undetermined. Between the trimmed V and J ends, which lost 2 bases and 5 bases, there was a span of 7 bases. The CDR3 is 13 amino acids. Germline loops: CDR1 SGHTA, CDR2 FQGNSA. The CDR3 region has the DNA TGTGCCAGCAGCTTATCTACCGACAATGAGCAGTTCTTC. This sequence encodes CASSLSTDNEQFF.

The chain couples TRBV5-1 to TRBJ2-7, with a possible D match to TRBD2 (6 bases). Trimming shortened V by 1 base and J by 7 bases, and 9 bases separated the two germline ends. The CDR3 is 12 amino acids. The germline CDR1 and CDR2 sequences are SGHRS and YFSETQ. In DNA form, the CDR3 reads TGCGCCAGCAGCTTGTGGGGGGAAGAGCAGTACTTC. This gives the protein CASSLWGEEQYF.

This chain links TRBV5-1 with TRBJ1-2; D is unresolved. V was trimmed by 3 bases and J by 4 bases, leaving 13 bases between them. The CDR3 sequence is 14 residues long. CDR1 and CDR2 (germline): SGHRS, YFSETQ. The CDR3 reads CASSYLGEGYGYTF. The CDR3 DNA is TGCGCCAGCAGCTATCTTGGGGAGGGCTATGGCTACACCTTC.

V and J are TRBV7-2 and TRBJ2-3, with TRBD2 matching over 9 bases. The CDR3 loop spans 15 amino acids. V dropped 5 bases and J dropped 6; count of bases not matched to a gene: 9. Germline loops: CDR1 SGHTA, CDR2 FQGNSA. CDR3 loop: CASSQRAGGPDTQYF. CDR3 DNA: TGTGCCAGCAGCCAAAGAGCGGGAGGACCTGATACGCAGTATTTT.

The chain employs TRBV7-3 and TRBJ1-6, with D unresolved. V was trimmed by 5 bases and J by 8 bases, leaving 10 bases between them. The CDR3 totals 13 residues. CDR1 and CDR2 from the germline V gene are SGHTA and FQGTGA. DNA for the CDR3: TGTGCCAGCAGCCGACAATTGGATTCACCCCTCCACTTT. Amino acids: CASSRQLDSPLHF.

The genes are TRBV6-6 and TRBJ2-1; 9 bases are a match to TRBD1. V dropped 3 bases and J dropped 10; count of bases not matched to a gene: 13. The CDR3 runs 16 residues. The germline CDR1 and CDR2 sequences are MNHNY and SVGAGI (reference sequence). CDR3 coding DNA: TGTGCCAGCAGTTATGAATTACAGGGGGCTAGAGCAGAGCAGTTCTTC. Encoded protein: CASSYELQGARAEQFF.

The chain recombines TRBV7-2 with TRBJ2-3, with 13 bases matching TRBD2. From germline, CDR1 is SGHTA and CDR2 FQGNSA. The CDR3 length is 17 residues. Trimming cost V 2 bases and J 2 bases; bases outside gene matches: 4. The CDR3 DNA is TGTGCCAGCAGCTTAACGGGACTAGCGGGGCTCACAGATACGCAGTATTTT. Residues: CASSLTGLAGLTDTQYF. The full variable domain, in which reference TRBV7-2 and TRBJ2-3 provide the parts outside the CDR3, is GAGVSQSPSNKVTEKGKDVELRCDPISGHTALYWYRQSLGQGLEFLIYFQGNSAPDKSGLPSDRFSAERTGGSVSTLTIQRTQQEDSAVYLCASSLTGLAGLTDTQYFGPGTRLTVL.

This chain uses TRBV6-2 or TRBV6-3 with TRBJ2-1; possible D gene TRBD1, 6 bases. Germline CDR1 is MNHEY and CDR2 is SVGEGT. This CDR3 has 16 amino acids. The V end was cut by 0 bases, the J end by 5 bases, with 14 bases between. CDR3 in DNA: TGTGCCAGCAGTTACTCGTTCCTGGGGGCTCACAATGAGCAGTTCTTC. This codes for CASSYSFLGAHNEQFF.